This T cell receptor beta chain was documented in a study of control samples from healthy donors and cancer patients. Repertoires were generated with immunoSEQ multiplex PCR, while TCRdb's copy carries only in-frame clones and drops some. The sample shows approximately 68,000 clones, around 80% of them seen only once. The CDR3 totals 13 residues. V was shortened by 5 bases and J by 3 bases, with 8 bases between the two germline ends. The germline V gene has CDR1 KGHSH and CDR2 LQKENI. The sequence derives from a man aged 60 to 69 in good health. Sequenced material: blood. The chain recombines TRBV18 with TRBJ1-3; D uncertain. CDR3 coding DNA: TGTGCCAGCTCAGCTACAGATGGAAACACCATATATTTT. It is translated as CASSATDGNTIYF.